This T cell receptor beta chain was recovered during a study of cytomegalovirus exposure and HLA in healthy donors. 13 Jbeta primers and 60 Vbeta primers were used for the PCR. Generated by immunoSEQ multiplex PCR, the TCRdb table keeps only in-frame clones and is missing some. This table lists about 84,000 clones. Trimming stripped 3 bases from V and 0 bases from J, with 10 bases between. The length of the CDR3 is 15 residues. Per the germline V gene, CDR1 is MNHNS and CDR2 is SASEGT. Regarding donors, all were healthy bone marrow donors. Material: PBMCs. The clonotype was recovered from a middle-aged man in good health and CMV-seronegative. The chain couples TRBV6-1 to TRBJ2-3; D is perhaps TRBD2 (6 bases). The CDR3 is CASSESGTSTDTQYF. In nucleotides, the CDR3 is TGTGCCAGCAGTGAGTCAGGGACTAGCACAGATACGCAGTATTTT.